This note documents a single TCR beta chain sequence. There is no known antigen for this receptor. An end of the junction differs from the germline gene, which may be a read error. This entry belongs to a study of tumor-infiltrating lymphocytes in primary liver carcinoma (TCRdb year 2017). Study-wide context: Between November 2015 and March 2016, about five patients in China with histopathologically diagnosed primary liver carcinoma had their tumors surgically resected. Of the five patients, three men and two women aged 30 to 69 years, four had hepatocellular carcinoma and one had combined HCC and intrahepatic cholangiocarcinoma. Tumors of the five patients were stage T1-T3 N0M0 with maximum diameters of roughly 4.2 to 11 cm. Each sample produced roughly 3.65 to 7.13 million productive TCRbeta reads, and read depth showed no significant difference between tissue types. TCRbeta repertoire sequencing, expression microarrays and whole-exome sequencing were combined in the study across five regions of each liver tumor, with adjacent normal tissue and blood also included. A total of roughly 35 specimens from 5 patients underwent TCRbeta repertoire sequencing, comprising 25 tumor regions, 5 adjacent noncancerous liver tissues and 5 peripheral blood samples. Technical replicate repertoires showed high reproducibility, with mean shared-clone rates roughly 0.89 and correlation coefficients above 0.95.

Using a constant-region primer and ProtoScript II reverse transcriptase, TCRbeta-specific cDNA was reverse-transcribed from 400 to 550 ng total RNA. Three nested multiplex PCR rounds, following a slightly modified ARM-PCR procedure, were used to build the TCRbeta libraries. The first two PCR rounds used multiplex TRBV1-TRBV30 forward primers with a Cbeta reverse primer, each for 10 to 11 cycles. A final 25-cycle PCR with Deep VentR polymerase added sample barcodes and Illumina adapters. Before sequencing, amplicons of 200-500 bp were purified from gel using a QIAquick gel extraction kit. An Illumina HiSeq 2500 was used to sequence the TCRbeta amplicons with 250-bp paired-end reads. As for the authors' bioinformatics: Trimmomatic v0.33 was used to quality-trim the reads, and FLASH v1.2.11 was used to merge paired reads so that full CDR3 sequences could be recovered. MiGEC v1.2.1b assigned V, D and J germline segments to the rearranged TCRbeta sequences. Clonotype statistics and Shannon-Wiener diversity indices were calculated with VDJtools v1.0.0. To reduce sampling bias, subsequent analyses other than the diversity analysis used only the 250 most abundant clonotypes in each sample. TCRdb applied fastp at Q25 and MiXCR to the public reads, then kept only in-frame beta chains. Under each unique CDR3 protein, matching rows form one entry showing the most common genes and DNA. Here the V and J calls rest on TCRdb's processing, not on the authors' analysis. Within this sample are approximately 300,000 distinct CDR3 sequences, with approximately 65% of them counted one time only. Of the sample, roughly 9% falls within the top ten clones.

Taken from cysteine to phenylalanine, the CDR3 has 11 residues. Solely the CDR3 DNA is kept, with 33 bases framed from the first base. CDR1 SGHAT and CDR2 FQDESV are derived from the germline V gene (reference sequence). What the research found in general, with its limitations: Consistent with antigen-driven expansion, pairs of tumor regions showed higher repertoire overlap (mean about 36%) than either tumor-adjacent pairs (around 17%) or tumor-blood pairs (around 14%). Bulk unsorted samples precluded comparing CD4+ and CD8+ T cell repertoires. With just a handful of patients in the study, the authors point out that the findings should be validated in a larger study. Only the TCR beta chain was sequenced, so true repertoire diversity is likely underestimated because unpaired alpha chains were not captured. The top 250 clones made up a significantly larger repertoire fraction in tumors than in blood (p = 0.039).

Blood RNA was extracted from unsorted whole blood with TRIzol reagent; germline DNA came from the DNeasy Blood & Tissue kit. At the time of sampling, the patients had chronic HBV infection and had not received any treatment. Approximately 3.9 milliliters of peripheral blood were collected into K2EDTA tubes before surgery. The TCR originated in a man aged 35 to 55 with primary liver carcinoma and hepatitis B virus infection. The sequence joins TRBV11-1 to TRBJ1-1; the D gene identity is not certain. The sequencing input was peripheral blood. The nucleotide sequence reads TGTACCAGCAGCTTGGGTACTGAAGCTTTCTTT. The translation is CTSSLGTEAFF.